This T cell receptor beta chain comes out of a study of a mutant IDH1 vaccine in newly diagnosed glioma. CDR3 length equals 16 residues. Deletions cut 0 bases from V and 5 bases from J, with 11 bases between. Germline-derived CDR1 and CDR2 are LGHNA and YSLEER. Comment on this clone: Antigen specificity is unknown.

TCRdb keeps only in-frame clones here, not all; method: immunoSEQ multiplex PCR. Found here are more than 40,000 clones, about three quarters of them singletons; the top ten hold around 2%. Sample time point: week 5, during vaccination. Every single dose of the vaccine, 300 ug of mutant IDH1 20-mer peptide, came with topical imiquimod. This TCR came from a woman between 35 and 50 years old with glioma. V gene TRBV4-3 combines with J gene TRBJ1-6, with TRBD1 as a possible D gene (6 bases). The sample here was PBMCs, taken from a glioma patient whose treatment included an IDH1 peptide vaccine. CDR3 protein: CASSQDRGLDNSPLHF. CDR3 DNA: TGCGCCAGCAGCCAAGACAGGGGCCTAGATAATTCACCCCTCCACTTT.